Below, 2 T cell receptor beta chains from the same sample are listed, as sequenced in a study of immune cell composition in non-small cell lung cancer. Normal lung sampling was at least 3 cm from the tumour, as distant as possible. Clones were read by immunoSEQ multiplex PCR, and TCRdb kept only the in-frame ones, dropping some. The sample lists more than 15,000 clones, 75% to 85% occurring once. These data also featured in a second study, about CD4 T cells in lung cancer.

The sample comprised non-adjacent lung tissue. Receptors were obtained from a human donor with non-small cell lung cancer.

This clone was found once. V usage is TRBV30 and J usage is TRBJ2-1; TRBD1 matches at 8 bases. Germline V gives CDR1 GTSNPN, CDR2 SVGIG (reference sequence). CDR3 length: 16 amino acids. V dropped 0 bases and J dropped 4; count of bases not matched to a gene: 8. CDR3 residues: CAWSVHYDRGYNEQFF. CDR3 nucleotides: TGTGCCTGGAGTGTACATTATGACAGGGGATACAATGAGCAGTTCTTC.

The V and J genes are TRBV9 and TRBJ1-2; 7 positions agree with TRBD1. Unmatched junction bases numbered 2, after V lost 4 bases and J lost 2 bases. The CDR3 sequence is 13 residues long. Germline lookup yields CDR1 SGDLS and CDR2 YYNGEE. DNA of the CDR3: TGTGCCAGCAGCCGGGACAGCAACTATGGCTACACCTTC. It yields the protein CASSRDSNYGYTF.